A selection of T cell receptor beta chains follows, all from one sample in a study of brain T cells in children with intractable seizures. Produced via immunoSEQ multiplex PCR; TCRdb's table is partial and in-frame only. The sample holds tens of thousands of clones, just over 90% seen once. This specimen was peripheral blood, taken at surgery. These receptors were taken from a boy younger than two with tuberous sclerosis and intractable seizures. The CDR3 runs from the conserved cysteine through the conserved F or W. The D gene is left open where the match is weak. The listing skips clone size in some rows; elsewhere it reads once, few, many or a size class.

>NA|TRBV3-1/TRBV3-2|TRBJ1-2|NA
TGTGCCAGCAGCCAAGGGGACATGTGGGCAGGGTATCACTATGGCTACACCTTC
CASSQGDMWAGYHYGYTF
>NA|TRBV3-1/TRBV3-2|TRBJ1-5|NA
TGTGCCAGCAGCCTACAGGGCTTCAATCAGCCCCAGCATTTT
CASSLQGFNQPQHF
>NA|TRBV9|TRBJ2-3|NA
TGTGCCAGCAGCGCCCGACAGGAAGGAGATACGCAGTATTTT
CASSARQEGDTQYF
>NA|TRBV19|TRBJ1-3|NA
TGTGCCAGTAGTATGGGGCAGATCTTCTTCTCTGGAAACACCATATATTTT
CASSMGQIFFSGNTIYF
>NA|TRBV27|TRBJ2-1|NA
TGTGCCAGCCAACGGGCTAGCTCCTACAATGAGCAGTTCTTC
CASQRASSYNEQFF
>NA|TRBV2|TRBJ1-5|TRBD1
TGTGCCAGCAGTGAAGAGGACAGGGTGCGACAGCCCCAGCATTTT
CASSEEDRVRQPQHF
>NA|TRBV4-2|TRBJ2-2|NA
TGTGCCAGCAGCCCGGGGCTGGGGACCGGGGAGCTGTTTTTT
CASSPGLGTGELFF
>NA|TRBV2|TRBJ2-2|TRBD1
TGTGCCAGCAGGGAAACGACAGGGGGTGCCTCGGGCACCGGGGAGCTGTTTTTT
CASRETTGGASGTGELFF
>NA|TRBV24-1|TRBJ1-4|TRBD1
TGTGCCACCAGTGTAGGACAGGGTGGAAAACTGTTTTTT
CATSVGQGGKLFF
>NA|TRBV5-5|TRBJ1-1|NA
TGTGCCAGCAGCTTGAGGACAGAAGGGAACACTGAAGCTTTCTTT
CASSLRTEGNTEAFF
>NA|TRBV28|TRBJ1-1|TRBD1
TGTGCCGGAACAGGGGGAGACACTGAAGCTTTCTTT
CAGTGGDTEAFF
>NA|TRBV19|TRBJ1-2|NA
TGTGCCAGTAGTATAGTGGGGGTGTGGAAGGGCTACACCTTC
CASSIVGVWKGYTF
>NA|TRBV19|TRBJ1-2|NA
TGTGCCAGTAGTATCGGGGGGGCCAACTATGGCTACACCTTC
CASSIGGANYGYTF
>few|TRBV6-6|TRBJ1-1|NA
TGTGCCAGCATTCGACAAGGCCTGGCTTTCTTT
CASIRQGLAFF
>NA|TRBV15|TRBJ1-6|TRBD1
TGTGCCACCAGCAGAGATTTATCCGGACCAGGGGGCTATAATTCACCCCTCCACTTT
CATSRDLSGPGGYNSPLHF
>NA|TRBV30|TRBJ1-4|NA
TGTGCCTGGAAGCCGTTTACGGGGAGCTTTGCAACTAATGAAAAACTGTTTTTT
CAWKPFTGSFATNEKLFF
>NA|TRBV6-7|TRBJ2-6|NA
TGTGCCAGCAGTTACCCTAATATGGGGGACACGTACGGGGCCAACGTCCTGACTTTC
CASSYPNMGDTYGANVLTF
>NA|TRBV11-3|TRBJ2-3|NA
TGTGCCAGCAGCTTTGGGAAGGAGGGCAGGGATACGCAGTATTTT
CASSFGKEGRDTQYF
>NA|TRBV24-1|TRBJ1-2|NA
TGTGCCACCAGTGACCCAGGGCAGGGCTACACCTTC
CATSDPGQGYTF
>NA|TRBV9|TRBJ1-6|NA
TGTGCCAGCAGCGCAGGGAATTCACCCCTCCACTTT
CASSAGNSPLHF
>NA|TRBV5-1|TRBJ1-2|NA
TGCGCCGGGCGGGGCCACTTGGCCACCTTC
CAGRGHLATF
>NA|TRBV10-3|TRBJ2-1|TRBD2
TGTGCCATCAGCGCTACCTCACTAGCGGGAGGCTCGAATGAGCAGTTCTTC
CAISATSLAGGSNEQFF
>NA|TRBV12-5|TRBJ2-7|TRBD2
TGTGCTAGTGGTTTGGGGACTAGCGGTCAGTACGAGCAGTACTTC
CASGLGTSGQYEQYF
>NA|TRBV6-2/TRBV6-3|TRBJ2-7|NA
TGTGCCAGCAGTTACTCTGGGATCCTAAGCTACGAGCAGTACTTC
CASSYSGILSYEQYF
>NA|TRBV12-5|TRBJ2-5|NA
TGTGCTAGTGGTCTAAGCCCTTTCCAAGAGACCCAGTACTTC
CASGLSPFQETQYF
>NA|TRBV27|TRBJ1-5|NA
TGTGCCACCCGGCTGTTTGGTAATAGCAATCAGCCCCAGCATTTT
CATRLFGNSNQPQHF
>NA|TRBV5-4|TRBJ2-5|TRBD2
TGTGCCAGCAGCTTCCTAGCGGGACACCAAGAGACCCAGTACTTC
CASSFLAGHQETQYF
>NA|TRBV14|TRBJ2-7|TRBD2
TGTGCCAGCAGCCAAATAGGGACTATCTACGAGCAGTACTTC
CASSQIGTIYEQYF
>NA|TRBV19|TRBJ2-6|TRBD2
TGTGCCAGTACTAGCGGGGGGTATCCTGGGGCCAACGTCCTGACTTTC
CASTSGGYPGANVLTF
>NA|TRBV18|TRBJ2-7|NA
TGTGCCAGCTCACCACCGGCGACCCCCTACGAGCAGTACTTC
CASSPPATPYEQYF
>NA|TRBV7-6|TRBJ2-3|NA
TGTGCCAGCAGCTTAGCGGGATCGAAAGATACGCAGTATTTT
CASSLAGSKDTQYF